This TCR beta chain came from a study of cytomegalovirus exposure and HLA in healthy donors. General study points: In a later analysis, V- and J-gene trimming of beta chains associated with a DCLRE1C missense variant, replicated independently. Clonal expansion was found to be greater in HLA-associated TCR beta chains than in equally common others in a later analysis. Most TCRs appeared rarely, but some public TCRs recurred in many donors.

Though nominally healthy at sampling, donors likely had unrecorded immune exposures. It was with 60 Vbeta and 13 Jbeta primers that the PCR ran. Assay: immunoSEQ multiplex PCR; the TCRdb copy retains only in-frame clones and omits some. The sample has about 140,000 clones, roughly four fifths seen once. Note on this clone: What it binds is not known.

After removal of 3 bases from V and 5 bases from J, the junction contained 10 bases not matched to a gene. The CDR3 runs 15 residues. Germline CDR1 reads SGDLS; CDR2 reads YYNGEE. The chain links TRBV9 to TRBJ2-5, with TRBD1 identical over 7 bases. The TCR sequence derives from a man aged 25 to 40 in good health and CMV-seronegative. The sample consisted of PBMCs. CDR3 sequence reads: CASSGRQGSSETQYF. The CDR3 bases are TGTGCCAGCAGCGGTAGACAGGGAAGTAGTGAGACCCAGTACTTC.